This TCR beta chain was identified during a study of cytomegalovirus exposure and HLA in healthy donors. Background on the study: The approximately 120 validation repertoires used the same platform as the approximately 700 first-cohort repertoires, a later analysis reported. Study-level results: Rare sequences made up most TCRs, while some public TCRs were found in many donors. Through in vitro validation, a few CMV-associated chains were shown to be specific for CMV antigens.

This table comes from immunoSEQ multiplex PCR, and its TCRdb copy is limited to in-frame clones, with some not included. The sample carries under 250,000 clones, around 90% recorded once. For this clone: As yet, its antigen is unknown.

With 1 base removed from V and 6 bases from J, the gap between germline ends came to 15 bases. The germline CDR1 and CDR2 sequences are SGHTA and FQGNSA. There are 15 residues in the CDR3. The V call is TRBV7-2, the J call TRBJ1-1; D is possibly TRBD1 (5 bases). The TCR was taken from a woman aged 18-30 years in good health and CMV-seropositive. The specimen sequenced was PBMCs. CDR3 sequence: CASSLVGGQGSEAFF. The CDR3 DNA follows: TGTGCCAGCAGCTTAGTAGGTGGTCAGGGCTCTGAAGCTTTCTTT.